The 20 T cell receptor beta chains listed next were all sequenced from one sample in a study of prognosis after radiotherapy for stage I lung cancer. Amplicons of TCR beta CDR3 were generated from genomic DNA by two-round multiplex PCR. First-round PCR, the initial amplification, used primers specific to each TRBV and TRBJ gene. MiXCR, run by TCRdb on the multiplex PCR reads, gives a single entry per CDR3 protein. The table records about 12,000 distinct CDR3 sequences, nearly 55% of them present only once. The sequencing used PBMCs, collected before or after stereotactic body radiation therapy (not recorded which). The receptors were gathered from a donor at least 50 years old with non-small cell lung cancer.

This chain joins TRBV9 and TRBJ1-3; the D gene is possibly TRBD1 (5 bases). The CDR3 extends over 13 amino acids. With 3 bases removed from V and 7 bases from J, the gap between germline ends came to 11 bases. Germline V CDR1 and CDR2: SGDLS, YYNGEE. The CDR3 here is CASSDRGGNTIYF. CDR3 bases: TGTGCCAGCAGCGATCGGGGCGGCAACACCATATATTTT.

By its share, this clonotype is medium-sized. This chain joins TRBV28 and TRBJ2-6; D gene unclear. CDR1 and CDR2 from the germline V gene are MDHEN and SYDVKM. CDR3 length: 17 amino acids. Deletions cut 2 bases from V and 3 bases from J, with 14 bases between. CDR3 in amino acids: CASSLNLYASGANVLTF. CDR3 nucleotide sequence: TGTGCCAGCAGTTTAAATCTTTACGCGAGTGGGGCCAACGTCCTGACTTTC.

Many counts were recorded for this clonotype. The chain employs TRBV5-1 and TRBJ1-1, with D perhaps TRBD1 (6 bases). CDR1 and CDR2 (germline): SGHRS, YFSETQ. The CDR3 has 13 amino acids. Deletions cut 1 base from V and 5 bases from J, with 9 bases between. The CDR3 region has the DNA TGCGCCAGCAGCTTGAGGACAGATACTGAAGCTTTCTTT. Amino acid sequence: CASSLRTDTEAFF. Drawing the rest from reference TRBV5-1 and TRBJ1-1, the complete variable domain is KAGVTQTPRYLIKTRGQQVTLSCSPISGHRSVSWYQQTPGQGLQFLFEYFSETQRNKGNFPGRFSGRQFSNSRSEMNVSTLELGDSALYLCASSLRTDTEAFFGQGTRLTVV.

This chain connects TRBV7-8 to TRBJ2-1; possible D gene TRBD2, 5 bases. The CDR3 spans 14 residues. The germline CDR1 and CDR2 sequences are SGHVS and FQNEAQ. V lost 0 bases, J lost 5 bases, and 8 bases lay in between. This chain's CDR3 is CASSLAEADNEQFF. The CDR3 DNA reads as TGTGCCAGCAGCTTAGCGGAGGCAGACAATGAGCAGTTCTTC.

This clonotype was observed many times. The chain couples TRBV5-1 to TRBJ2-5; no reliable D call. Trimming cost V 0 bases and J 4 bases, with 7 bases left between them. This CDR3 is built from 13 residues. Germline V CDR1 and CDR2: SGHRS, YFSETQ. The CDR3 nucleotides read TGCGCCAGCAGCTTGGCGTACGGAGAGACCCAGTACTTC. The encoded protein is CASSLAYGETQYF.

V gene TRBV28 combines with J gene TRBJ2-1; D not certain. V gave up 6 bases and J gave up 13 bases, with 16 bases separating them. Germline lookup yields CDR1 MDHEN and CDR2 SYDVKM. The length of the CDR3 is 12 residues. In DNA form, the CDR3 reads TGTGCCAGCAGAACCTGTACTAATAGTCAGTTCTTC. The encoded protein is CASRTCTNSQFF.

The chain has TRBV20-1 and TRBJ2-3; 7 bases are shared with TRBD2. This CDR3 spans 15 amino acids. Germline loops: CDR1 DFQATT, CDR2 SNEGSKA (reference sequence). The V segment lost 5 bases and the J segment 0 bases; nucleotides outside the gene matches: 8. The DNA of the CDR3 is TGCAGTGCTGGTCCCCGCGGGGGTAGCACAGATACGCAGTATTTT. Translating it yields CSAGPRGGSTDTQYF.

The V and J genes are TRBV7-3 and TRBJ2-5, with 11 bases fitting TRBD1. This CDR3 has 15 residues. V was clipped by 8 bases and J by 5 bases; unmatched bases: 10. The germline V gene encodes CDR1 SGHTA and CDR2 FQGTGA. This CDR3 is CASLNPGQGGETQYF. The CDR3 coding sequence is TGTGCCAGCCTTAACCCGGGACAGGGGGGGGAGACCCAGTACTTC.

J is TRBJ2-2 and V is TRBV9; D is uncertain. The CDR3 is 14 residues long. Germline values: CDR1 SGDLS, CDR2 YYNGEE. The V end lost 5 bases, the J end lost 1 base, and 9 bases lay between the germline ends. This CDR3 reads CASSSDGNTGELFF. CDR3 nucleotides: TGTGCCAGCAGTTCGGACGGGAACACCGGGGAGCTGTTTTTT.

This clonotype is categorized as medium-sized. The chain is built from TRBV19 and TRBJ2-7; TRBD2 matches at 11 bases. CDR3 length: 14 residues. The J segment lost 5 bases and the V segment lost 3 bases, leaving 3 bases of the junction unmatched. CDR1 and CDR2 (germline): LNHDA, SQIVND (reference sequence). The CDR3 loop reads CASSITSGSNEQYF. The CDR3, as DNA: TGTGCCAGTAGTATCACTAGCGGGAGTAACGAGCAGTACTTC.

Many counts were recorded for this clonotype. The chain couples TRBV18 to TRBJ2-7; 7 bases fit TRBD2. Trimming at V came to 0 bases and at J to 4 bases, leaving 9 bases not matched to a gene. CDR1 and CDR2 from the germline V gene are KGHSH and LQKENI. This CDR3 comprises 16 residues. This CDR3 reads CASSPPTSFGSYEQYF. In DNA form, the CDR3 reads TGTGCCAGCTCACCACCGACTAGCTTCGGATCTTACGAGCAGTACTTC.

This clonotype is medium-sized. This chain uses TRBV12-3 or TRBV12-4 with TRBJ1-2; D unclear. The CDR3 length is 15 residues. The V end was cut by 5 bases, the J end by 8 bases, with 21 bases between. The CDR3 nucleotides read TGTGCCAGCAGTCCGGCCCGGTACGGGTCTGACGGCTACACCTTC. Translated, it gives CASSPARYGSDGYTF.

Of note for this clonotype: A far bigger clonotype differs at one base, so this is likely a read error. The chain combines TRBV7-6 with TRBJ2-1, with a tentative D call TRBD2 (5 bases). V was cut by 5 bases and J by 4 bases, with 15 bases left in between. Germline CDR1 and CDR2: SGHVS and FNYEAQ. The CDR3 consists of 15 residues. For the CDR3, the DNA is TGTGCCAGCAGCGAGCTAGAGGGCGTATACAATGAGCAGTTCTTC. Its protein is CASSELEGVYNEQFF.

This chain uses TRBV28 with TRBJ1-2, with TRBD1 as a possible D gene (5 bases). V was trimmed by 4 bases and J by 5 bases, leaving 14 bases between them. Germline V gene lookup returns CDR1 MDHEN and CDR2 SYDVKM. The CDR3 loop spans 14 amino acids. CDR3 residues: CASSSEGLQYGYTF. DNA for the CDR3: TGTGCCAGCAGTTCTGAGGGGTTGCAGTATGGCTACACCTTC.

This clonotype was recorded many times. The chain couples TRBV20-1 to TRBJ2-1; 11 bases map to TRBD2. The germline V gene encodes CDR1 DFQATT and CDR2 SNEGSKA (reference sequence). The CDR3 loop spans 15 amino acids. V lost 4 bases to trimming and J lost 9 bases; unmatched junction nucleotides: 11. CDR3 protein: CSATNTGLAVSEQFF. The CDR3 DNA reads TGCAGTGCTACCAACACGGGACTAGCGGTTAGTGAGCAGTTCTTC.

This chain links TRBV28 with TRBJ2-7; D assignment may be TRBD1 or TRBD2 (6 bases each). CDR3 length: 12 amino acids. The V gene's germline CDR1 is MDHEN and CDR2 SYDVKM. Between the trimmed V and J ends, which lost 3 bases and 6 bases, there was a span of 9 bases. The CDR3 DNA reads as TGTGCCAGCAGTTTCGGAGGGGGCGAGCAGTACTTC. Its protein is CASSFGGGEQYF.

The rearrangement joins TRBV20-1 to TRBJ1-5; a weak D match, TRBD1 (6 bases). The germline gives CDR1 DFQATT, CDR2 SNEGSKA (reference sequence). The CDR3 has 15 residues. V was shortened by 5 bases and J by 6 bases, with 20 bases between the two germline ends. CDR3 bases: TGCAGTGCTGTCCCAACAGGGATAGTAGGTCAGCCCCAGCATTTT. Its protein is CSAVPTGIVGQPQHF.

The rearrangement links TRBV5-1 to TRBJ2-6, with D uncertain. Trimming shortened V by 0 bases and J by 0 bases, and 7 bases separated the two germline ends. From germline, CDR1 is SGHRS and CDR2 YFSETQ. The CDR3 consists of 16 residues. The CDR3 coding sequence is TGCGCCAGCAGCTTGGACCCCATCTCTGGGGCCAACGTCCTGACTTTC. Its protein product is CASSLDPISGANVLTF.

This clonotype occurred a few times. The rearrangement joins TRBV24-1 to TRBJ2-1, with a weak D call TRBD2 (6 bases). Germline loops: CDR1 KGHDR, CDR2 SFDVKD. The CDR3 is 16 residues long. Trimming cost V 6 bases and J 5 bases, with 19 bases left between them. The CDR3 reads CATSLKHSGGDNEQFF. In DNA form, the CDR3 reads TGTGCCACCAGTTTGAAACATAGCGGAGGAGACAATGAGCAGTTCTTC.

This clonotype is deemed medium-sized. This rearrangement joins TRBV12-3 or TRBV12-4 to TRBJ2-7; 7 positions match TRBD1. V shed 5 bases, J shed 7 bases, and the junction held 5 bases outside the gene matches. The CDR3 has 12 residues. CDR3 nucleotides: TGTGCCAGCAGTACAGGGGCGAGGGAGCAGTACTTC. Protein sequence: CASSTGAREQYF.